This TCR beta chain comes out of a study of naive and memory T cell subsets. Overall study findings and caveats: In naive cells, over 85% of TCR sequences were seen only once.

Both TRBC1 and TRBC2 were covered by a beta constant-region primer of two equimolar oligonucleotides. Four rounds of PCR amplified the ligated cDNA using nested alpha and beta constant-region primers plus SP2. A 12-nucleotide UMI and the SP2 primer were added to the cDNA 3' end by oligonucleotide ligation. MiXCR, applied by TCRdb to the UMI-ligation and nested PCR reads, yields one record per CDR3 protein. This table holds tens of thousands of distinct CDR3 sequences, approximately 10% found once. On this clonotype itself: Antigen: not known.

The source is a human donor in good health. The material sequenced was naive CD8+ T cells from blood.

The CDR3 bases are TGTGCCATCAGAATAAGAGACCGCACAGATACGCAGTATTTT. Translation gives CAIRIRDRTDTQYF. The chain employs TRBV10-3 and TRBJ2-3; no clear D gene. Trimming shortened V by 6 bases and J by 1 base, and 11 bases separated the two germline ends. Looked up from germline, CDR1 is ENHRY and CDR2 is SYGVKD. The CDR3 sequence is 14 residues long.